This T cell receptor (beta chain) appears in the sequencing data of a study of blood T cell repertoires in COVID-19. Germline assignment: CDR1 SGHRS and CDR2 YFSETQ. This CDR3 is built from 13 residues. Trimming took 1 base from V and 5 from J, leaving 10 bases between them. Sequenced by immunoSEQ multiplex PCR; TCRdb stores in-frame clones only, minus some. The sample includes about 59,000 clones, less than 80% of them seen just once. This receptor was obtained from a man aged 55 to 69 with acute or convalescent COVID-19. The rearrangement uses TRBV5-1 and TRBJ2-7; no firm D call. Sequencing was performed on peripheral blood. CDR3 amino acids: CASSLQVSDEQYF. DNA for the CDR3: TGCGCCAGCAGCTTGCAGGTTTCGGACGAGCAGTACTTC.